The T cell receptor beta chain under discussion was sequenced for a study of T cells in women clearing cervical HPV infection. On this clone: The CDR3 is cut off 3 residues early in the read; its end comes from the germline J gene.

J gave up 2 bases and V 6 bases, and 8 bases lay outside the gene matches. Per germline, CDR1 DFQATT and CDR2 SNEGSKA (reference sequence). The CDR3 totals 15 residues. The repertoire was sequenced with immunoSEQ multiplex PCR; TCRdb's copy has only in-frame clones and lacks some. The repertoire shows 30,000 to 50,000 clones; the top ten hold around 4.5%. The sequence was obtained from a woman between 18 and 69 years old with a cervical HPV16 infection that either progressed to CIN3+ or cleared (not recorded which). The V gene is TRBV20-1, the J gene TRBJ1-4, with 8 bases fitting TRBD1. Material: blood buffy coat. CDR3 residues: CSAANRGRTNEKLFF. The part of the CDR3 DNA that was read is TGCAGTGCGGCGAACAGGGGGAGGACTAATGAAAAA.